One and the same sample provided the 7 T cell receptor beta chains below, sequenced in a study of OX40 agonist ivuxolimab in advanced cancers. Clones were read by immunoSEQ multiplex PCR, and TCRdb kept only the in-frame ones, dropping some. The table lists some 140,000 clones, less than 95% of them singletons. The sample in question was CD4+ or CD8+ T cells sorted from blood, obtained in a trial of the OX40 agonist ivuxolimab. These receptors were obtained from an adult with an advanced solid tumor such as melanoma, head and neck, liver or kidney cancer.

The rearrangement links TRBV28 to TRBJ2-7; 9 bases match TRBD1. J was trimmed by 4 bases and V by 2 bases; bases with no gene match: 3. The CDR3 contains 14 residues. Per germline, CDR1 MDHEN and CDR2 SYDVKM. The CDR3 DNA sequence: TGTGCCAGCAGTTTAGCCGGGACAGGGTACGAGCAGTACTTC. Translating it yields CASSLAGTGYEQYF.

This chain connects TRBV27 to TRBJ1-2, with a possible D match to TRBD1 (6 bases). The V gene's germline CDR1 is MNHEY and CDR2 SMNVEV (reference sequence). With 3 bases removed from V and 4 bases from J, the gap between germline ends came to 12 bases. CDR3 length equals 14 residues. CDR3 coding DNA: TGTGCCAGCAGTTTTTTCAGGGGAGGCTATGGCTACACCTTC. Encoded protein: CASSFFRGGYGYTF.

CDR3 bases: TGTGCCAGCAGCTTGGCGGGCCCCGTCGTCCTGACTTTC. It is translated as CASSLAGPVVLTF. The chain is built from TRBV5-4 and TRBJ2-6; D is ambiguous. CDR1 is SGHNT and CDR2 is YYREEE in the germline V gene (reference sequence). Trimming took 0 bases from V and 12 from J, leaving 10 bases between them. This CDR3 has 13 residues.

The CDR3 DNA reads TGTGCCAGCTCAAGAAGTCAGCGGGTAAGCTCCTACGAGCAGTACTTC. Translating it yields CASSRSQRVSSYEQYF. The chain uses TRBV11-2 and TRBJ2-7; TRBD2 is a possible D gene (6 bases). Germline V gene data show CDR1 as SGHAT and CDR2 as FQNNGV. The CDR3 sequence is 16 residues long. The V and J ends lost 8 bases and 0 bases respectively, with 20 bases between them. Together with reference TRBV11-2 and TRBJ2-7, the CDR3 gives the full variable domain: EAGVAQSPRYKIIEKRQSVAFWCNPISGHATLYWYQQILGQGPKLLIQFQNNGVVDDSQLPKDRFSAERLKGVDSTLKIQPAKLEDSAVYLCASSRSQRVSSYEQYFGPGTRLTVT.

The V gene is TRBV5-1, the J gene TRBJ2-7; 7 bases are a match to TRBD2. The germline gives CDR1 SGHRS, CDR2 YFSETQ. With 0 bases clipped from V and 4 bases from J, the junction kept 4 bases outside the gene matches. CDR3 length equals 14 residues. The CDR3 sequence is CASSLAGEGYEQYF. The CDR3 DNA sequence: TGCGCCAGCAGCTTGGCTGGGGAGGGTTACGAGCAGTACTTC.

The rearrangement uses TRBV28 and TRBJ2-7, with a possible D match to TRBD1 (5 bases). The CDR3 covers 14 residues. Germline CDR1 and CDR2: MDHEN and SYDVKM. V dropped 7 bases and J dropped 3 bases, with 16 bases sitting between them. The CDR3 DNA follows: TGTGCCAGCACTATTGAGTCCAGGGTCTACGAGCAGTACTTC. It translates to CASTIESRVYEQYF. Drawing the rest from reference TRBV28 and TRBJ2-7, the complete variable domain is DVKVTQSSRYLVKRTGEKVFLECVQDMDHENMFWYRQDPGLGLRLIYFSYDVKMKEKGDIPEGYSVSREKKERFSLILESASTNQTSMYLCASTIESRVYEQYFGPGTRLTVT.

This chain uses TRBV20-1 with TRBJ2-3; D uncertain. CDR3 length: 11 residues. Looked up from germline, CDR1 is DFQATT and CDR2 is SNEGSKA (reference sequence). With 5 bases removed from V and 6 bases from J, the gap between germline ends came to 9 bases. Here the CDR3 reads CSASTVDTQYF. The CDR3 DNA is TGCAGTGCTTCAACCGTGGATACGCAGTATTTT.